Sequencing of this TCR beta chain was carried out in a study of graft-versus-host responses after intestinal transplantation. The overall study: Tacrolimus plus steroids were given to all recipients for approximately 3 years, preceded by anti-thymocyte globulin induction.

Study results and limitations: Some GvH clones appeared in ileal mucosa or blood before recipient bone marrow.

Comment on this clone: What it binds is not known.

The germline V gene has CDR1 KGHSH and CDR2 LQKENI. The V end was cut by 6 bases, the J end by 4 bases, with 13 bases between. This CDR3 spans 14 amino acids. Lamina propria and intraepithelial lymphocytes were released by processing graft tissue. Only in-frame clones appear in the TCRdb table, and some are missing; sequencing was by immunoSEQ multiplex PCR. The sample has about 17,000 clones; approximately 80% are singletons. The TCR comes from a human patient who received an intestinal transplant, so some T cells may come from the graft donor. V gene TRBV18 combines with J gene TRBJ1-3; the D is unclear. This specimen was ileum tissue, taken roughly 3.5 months after intestinal transplant. The CDR3 sequence is CASSLSGRGNTIYF. The CDR3 DNA reads TGTGCCAGCTCTCTGTCCGGGAGGGGAAACACCATATATTTT.